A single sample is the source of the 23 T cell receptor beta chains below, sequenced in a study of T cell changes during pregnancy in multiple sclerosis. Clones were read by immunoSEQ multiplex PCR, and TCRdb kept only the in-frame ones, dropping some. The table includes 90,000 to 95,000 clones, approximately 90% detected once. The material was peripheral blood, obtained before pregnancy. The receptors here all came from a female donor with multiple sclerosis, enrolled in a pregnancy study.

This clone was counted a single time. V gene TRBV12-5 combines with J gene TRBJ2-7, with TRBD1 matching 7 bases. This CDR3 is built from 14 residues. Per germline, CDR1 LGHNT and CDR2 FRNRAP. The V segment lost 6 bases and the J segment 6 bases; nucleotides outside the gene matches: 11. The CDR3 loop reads CASGRDRDLSEQYF. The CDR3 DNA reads TGTGCTAGTGGCCGCGACAGGGATTTGAGCGAGCAGTACTTC.

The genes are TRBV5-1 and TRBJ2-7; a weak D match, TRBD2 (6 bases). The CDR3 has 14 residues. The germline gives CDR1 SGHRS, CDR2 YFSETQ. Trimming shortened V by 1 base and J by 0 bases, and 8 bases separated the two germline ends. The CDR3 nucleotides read TGCGCCAGCAGCTTGCGGGGGACCTCCTACGAGCAGTACTTC. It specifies CASSLRGTSYEQYF. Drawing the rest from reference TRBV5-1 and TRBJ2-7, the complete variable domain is KAGVTQTPRYLIKTRGQQVTLSCSPISGHRSVSWYQQTPGQGLQFLFEYFSETQRNKGNFPGRFSGRQFSNSRSEMNVSTLELGDSALYLCASSLRGTSYEQYFGPGTRLTVT.

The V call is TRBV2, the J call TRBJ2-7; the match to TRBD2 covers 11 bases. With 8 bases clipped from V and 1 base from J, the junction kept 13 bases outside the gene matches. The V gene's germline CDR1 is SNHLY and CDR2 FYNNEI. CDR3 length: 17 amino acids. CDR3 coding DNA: TGTGCCAGCGAGATCAGTAGGTCTAGCGGGGGGTCCTACGAGCAGTACTTC. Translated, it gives CASEISRSSGGSYEQYF.

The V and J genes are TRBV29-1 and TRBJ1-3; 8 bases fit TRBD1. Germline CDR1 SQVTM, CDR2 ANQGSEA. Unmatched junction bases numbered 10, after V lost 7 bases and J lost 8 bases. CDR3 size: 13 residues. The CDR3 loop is CSARQGIVDTIYF. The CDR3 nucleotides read TGCAGCGCTAGACAGGGGATAGTGGACACCATATATTTT.

CDR3 amino acids: CASSDSFTSGANVLTF. DNA of the CDR3: TGTGCCAGCAGTGACTCGTTCACATCTGGGGCCAACGTCCTGACTTTC. V usage is TRBV6-4 and J usage is TRBJ2-6; D remains ambiguous. The CDR3 runs 16 residues. From germline, CDR1 is MRHNA and CDR2 SNTAGT. The V end was cut by 0 bases, the J end by 1 base, with 7 bases between.

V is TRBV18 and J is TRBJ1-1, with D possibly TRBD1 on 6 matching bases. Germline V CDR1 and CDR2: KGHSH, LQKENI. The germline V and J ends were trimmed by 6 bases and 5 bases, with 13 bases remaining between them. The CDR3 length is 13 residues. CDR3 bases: TGTGCCAGCTCTCTGGGGGGGCTTACTGAAGCTTTCTTT. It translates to CASSLGGLTEAFF.

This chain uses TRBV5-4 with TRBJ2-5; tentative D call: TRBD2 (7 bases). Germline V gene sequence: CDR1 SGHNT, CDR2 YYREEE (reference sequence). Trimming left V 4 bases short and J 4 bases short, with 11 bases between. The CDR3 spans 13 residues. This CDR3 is CASSRGRGETQYF. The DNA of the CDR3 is TGTGCCAGCAGCAGGGGGAGGGGAGAGACCCAGTACTTC.

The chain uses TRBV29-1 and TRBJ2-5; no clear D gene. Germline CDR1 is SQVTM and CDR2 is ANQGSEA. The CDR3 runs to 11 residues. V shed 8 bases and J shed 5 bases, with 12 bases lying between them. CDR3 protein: CSLSNWETQYF. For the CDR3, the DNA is TGCAGCCTATCAAATTGGGAGACCCAGTACTTC.

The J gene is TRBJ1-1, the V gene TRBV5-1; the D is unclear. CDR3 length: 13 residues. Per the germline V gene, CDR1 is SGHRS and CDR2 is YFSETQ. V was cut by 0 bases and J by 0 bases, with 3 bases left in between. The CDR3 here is CASSLVVNTEAFF. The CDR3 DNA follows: TGCGCCAGCAGCTTGGTCGTGAACACTGAAGCTTTCTTT.

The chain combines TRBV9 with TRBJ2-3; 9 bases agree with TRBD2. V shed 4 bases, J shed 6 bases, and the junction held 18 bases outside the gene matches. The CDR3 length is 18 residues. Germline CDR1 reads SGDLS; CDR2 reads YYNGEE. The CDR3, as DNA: TGTGCCAGCAGCTCCCAAAGGGGGCTAGCGGGGTGGGAGGATACGCAGTATTTT. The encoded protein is CASSSQRGLAGWEDTQYF.

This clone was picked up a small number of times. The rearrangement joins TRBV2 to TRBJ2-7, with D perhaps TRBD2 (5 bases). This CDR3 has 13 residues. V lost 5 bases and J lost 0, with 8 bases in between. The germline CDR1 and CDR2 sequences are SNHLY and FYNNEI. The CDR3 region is CASSSGISYEQYF. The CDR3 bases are TGTGCCAGCAGTTCCGGGATCTCCTACGAGCAGTACTTC.

The CDR3 is CSVHGSWRGRAFF. The CDR3, as DNA: TGCAGCGTTCACGGTTCCTGGCGGGGAAGGGCTTTCTTT. This rearrangement joins TRBV29-1 to TRBJ1-1; the D is unclear. V was shortened by 5 bases and J by 11 bases, with 21 bases between the two germline ends. Germline lookup yields CDR1 SQVTM and CDR2 ANQGSEA. CDR3 size: 13 residues. The full variable domain, rest sourced from reference TRBV29-1 and TRBJ1-1, is SAVISQKPSRDICQRGTSLTIQCQVDSQVTMMFWYRQQPGQSLTLIATANQGSEATYESGFVIDKFPISRPNLTFSTLTVSNMSPEDSSIYLCSVHGSWRGRAFFGQGTRLTVV.

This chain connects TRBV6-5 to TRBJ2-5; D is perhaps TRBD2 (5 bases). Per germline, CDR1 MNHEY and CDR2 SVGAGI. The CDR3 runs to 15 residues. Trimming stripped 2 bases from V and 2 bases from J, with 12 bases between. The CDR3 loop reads CASSYEGRMQETQYF. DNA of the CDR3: TGTGCCAGCAGTTACGAGGGTCGCATGCAAGAGACCCAGTACTTC.

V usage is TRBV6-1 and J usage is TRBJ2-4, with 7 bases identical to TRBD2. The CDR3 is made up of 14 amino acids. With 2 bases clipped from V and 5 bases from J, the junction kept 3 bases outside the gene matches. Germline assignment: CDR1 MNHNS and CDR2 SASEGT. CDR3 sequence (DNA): TGTGCCAGCAGTGAAACTGGGAGGGAAAACATTCAGTACTTC. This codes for CASSETGRENIQYF.

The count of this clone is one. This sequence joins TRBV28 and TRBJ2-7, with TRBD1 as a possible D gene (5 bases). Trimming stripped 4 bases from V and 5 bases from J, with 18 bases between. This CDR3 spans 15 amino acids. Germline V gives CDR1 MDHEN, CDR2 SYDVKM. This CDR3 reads CASSSLKGGADEQYF. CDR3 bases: TGTGCCAGCAGTTCTCTTAAGGGTGGGGCCGACGAGCAGTACTTC.

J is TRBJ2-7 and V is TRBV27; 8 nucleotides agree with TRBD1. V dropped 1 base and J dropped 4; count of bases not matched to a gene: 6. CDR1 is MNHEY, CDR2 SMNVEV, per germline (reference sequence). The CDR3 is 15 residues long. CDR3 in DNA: TGTGCCAGCAGTTTATTAGGGACAGGTAGATACGAGCAGTACTTC. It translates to CASSLLGTGRYEQYF.

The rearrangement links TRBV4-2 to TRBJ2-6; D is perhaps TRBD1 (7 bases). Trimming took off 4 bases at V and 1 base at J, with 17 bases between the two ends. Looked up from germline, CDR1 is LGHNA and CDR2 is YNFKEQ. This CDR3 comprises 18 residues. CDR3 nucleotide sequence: TGTGCCAGCAGCCTGGGGGAGCAGGGGGGTTCTGGGGCCAACGTCCTGACTTTC. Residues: CASSLGEQGGSGANVLTF.

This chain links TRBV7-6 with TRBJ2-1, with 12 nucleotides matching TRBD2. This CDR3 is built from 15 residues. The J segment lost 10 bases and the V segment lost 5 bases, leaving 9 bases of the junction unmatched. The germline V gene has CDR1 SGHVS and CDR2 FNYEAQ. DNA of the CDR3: TGTGCCAGCAGCACAACTAGCGGGGGGACTAGGGAGCAGTTCTTC. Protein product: CASSTTSGGTREQFF.

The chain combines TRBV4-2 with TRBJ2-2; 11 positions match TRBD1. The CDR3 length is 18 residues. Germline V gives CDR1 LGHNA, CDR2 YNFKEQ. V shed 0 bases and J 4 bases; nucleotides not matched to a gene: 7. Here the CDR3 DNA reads TGTGCCAGCAGCCAAGATGGGGGGACAGGGGGGCCCACCGGGGAGCTGTTTTTT. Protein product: CASSQDGGTGGPTGELFF.

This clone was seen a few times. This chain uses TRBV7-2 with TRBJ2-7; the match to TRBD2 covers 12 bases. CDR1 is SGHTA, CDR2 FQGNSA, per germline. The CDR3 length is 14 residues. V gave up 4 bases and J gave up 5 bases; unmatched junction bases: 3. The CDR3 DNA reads TGTGCCAGCAGCTCACGGACTAGCGGGAACGAGCAGTACTTC. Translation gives CASSSRTSGNEQYF.

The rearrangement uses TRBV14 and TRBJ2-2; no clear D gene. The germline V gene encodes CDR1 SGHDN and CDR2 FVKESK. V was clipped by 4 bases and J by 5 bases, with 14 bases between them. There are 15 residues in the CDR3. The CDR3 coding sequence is TGTGCCAGCAGCCCGAGTCTCGTGGTGACCGGGGAGCTGTTTTTT. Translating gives CASSPSLVVTGELFF.

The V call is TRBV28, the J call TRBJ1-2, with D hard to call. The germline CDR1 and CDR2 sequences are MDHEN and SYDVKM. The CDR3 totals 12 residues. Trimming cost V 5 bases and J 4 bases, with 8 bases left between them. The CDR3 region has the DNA TGTGCCAGCAGTATACAACGCTATGGCTACACCTTC. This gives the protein CASSIQRYGYTF.

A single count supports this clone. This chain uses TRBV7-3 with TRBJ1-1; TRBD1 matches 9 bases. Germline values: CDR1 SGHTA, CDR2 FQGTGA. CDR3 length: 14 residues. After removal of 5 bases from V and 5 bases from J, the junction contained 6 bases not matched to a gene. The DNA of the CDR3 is TGTGCCAGCAGCCTCGGGACAGGGCGTACTGAAGCTTTCTTT. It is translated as CASSLGTGRTEAFF.